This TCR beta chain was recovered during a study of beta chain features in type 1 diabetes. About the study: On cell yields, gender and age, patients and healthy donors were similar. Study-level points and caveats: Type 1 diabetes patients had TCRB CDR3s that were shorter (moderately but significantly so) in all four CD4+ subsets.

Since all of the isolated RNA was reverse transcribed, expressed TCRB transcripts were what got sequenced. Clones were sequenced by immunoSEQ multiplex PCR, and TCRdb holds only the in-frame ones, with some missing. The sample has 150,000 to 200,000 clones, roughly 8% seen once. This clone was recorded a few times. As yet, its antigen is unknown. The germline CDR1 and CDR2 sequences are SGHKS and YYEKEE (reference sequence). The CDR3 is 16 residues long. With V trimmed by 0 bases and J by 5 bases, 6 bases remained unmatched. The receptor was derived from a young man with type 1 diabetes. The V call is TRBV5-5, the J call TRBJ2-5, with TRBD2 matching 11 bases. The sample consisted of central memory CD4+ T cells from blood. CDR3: CASSLAGTSGRETQYF. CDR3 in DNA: TGTGCCAGCAGCTTGGCTGGGACTAGCGGTCGGGAGACCCAGTACTTC.